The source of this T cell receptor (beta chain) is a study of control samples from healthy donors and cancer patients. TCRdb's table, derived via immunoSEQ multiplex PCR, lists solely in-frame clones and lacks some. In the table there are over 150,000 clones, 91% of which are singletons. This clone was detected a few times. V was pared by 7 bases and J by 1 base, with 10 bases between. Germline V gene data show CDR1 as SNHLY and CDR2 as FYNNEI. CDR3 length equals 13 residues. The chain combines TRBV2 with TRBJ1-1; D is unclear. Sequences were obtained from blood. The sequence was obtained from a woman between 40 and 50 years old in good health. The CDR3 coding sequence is TGTGCCAGCATGGTGAATTCGAACACTGAAGCTTTCTTT. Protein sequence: CASMVNSNTEAFF.